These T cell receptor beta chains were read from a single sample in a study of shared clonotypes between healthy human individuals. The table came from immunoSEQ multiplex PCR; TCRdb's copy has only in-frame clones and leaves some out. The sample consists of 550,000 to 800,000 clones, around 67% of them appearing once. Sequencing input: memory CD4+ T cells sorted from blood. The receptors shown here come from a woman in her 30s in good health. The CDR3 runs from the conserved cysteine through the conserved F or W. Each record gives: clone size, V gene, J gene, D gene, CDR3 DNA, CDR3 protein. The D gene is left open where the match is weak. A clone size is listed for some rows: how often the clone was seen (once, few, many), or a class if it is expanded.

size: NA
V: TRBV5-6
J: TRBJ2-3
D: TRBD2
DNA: TGTGCCAGCAGCTTTAAGACTAGCGGATTCCAAGATACGCAGTATTTT
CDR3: CASSFKTSGFQDTQYF

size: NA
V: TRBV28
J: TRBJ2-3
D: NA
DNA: TGTGCCAGCAGTTTTATTACCTCGCAGTATTTT
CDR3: CASSFITSQYF

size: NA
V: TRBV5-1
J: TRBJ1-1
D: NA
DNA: TGCGCCAGCGCAAAGGGAAACACTGAAGCTTTCTTT
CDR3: CASAKGNTEAFF

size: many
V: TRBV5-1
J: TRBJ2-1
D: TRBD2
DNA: TGCGCCAGCAGCTTGGATAGCGGGAGTTACAATGAGCAGTTCTTC
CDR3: CASSLDSGSYNEQFF

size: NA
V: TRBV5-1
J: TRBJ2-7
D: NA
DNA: TGCGCCAGCAGAGGGTTAGACGAGCAGTACTTC
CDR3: CASRGLDEQYF

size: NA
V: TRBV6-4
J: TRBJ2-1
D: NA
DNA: TGTGCCAGCAGTGACTCGAATGCAGGGTTCAATGAGCAGTTCTTC
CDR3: CASSDSNAGFNEQFF

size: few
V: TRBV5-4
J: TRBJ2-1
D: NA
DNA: TGTGCCAGCAGCTCCTCATCAGAGGGATACAATGAGCAGTTCTTC
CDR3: CASSSSSEGYNEQFF

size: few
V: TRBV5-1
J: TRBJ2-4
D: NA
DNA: TGCGCCAGCAGCTTGATCGGAAATGAAAACATTCAGTACTTC
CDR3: CASSLIGNENIQYF

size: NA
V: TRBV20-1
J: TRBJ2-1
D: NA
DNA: TGCAGTGCTGGGGCTACGAATGAGCAGTTCTTC
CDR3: CSAGATNEQFF

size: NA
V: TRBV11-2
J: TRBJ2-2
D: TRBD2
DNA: TGTGCCAGCAGCTTACTACCGGGACTAGCGACCGGGGAGCTGTTTTTT
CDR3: CASSLLPGLATGELFF

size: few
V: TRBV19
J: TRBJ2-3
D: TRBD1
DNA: TGTGCCAGTAGTATAGATCCGACAGGGCCATTTGCAGATACGCAGTATTTT
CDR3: CASSIDPTGPFADTQYF

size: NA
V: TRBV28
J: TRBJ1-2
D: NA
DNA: TGTGCCAGCAGTTTATCGGTCGTCGGCTACACCTTC
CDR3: CASSLSVVGYTF

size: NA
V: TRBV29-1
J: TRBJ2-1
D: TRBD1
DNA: TGCAGCGCAGGGACAGGGAGGCATGAGCAGTTCTTC
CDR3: CSAGTGRHEQFF

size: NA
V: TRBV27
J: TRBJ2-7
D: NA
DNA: TGTGCCAGCAGCCCCTGGGGTGGGGGCTCCACCTCCTACGAGCAGTACTTC
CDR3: CASSPWGGGSTSYEQYF

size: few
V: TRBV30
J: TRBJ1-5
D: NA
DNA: TGTGCCTGGAGTGTACACGGGGATCAGCCCCAGCATTTT
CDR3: CAWSVHGDQPQHF

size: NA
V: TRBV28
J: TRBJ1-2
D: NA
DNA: TGTGCCAGCACCTCATTGGAGACTTATGGCTACACCTTC
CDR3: CASTSLETYGYTF

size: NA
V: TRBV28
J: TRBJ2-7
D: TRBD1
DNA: TGTGCCAGCAGAAGAACAGGGGTGGAAACCTACGAGCAGTACTTC
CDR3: CASRRTGVETYEQYF

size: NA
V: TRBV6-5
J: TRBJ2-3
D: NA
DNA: TGTGCCAGCAGTCAGGGGAAGACGCAGTATTTT
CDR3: CASSQGKTQYF

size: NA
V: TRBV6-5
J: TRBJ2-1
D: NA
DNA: TGTGCCAGCAGTTTGTCGGCCTCCTACAATGAGCAGTTCTTC
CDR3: CASSLSASYNEQFF

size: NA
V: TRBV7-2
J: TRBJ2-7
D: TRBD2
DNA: TGTGCCAGCAGCTTCTCCCCACTAGCGGGAATGGGCGAGCAGTACTTC
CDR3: CASSFSPLAGMGEQYF

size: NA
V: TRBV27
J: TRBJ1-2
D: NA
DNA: TGTGCCAGCAGTCCACAGTACACAGTCCCCGGGGGCTACACCTTC
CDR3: CASSPQYTVPGGYTF

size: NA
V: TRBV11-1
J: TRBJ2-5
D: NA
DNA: TGTGCCAGCAGCTTATTGGGTCAAGAGACCCAGTACTTC
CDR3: CASSLLGQETQYF

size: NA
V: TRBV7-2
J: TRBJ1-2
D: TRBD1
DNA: TGTGCCAGCAGCTTCGGGACAGACTATGGCTACACCTTC
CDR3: CASSFGTDYGYTF

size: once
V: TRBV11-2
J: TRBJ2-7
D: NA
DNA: TGTGCCAGCAGCTTAGATCAAGGGGGTCTTTACGAGCAGTACTTC
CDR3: CASSLDQGGLYEQYF

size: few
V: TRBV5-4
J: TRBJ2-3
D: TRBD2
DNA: TGTGCCAGCAGCTTGGGCGGGAGAAGGGCAGATACGCAGTATTTT
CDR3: CASSLGGRRADTQYF

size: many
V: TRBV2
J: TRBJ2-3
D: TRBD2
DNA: TGTGCCAGCACCCCTGCGAGACTAGCCACAGATACGCAGTATTTT
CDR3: CASTPARLATDTQYF

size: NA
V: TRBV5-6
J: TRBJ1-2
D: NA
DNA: TGTGCCAGCAGCTCAGAAAACTATGGCTACACCTTC
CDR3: CASSSENYGYTF

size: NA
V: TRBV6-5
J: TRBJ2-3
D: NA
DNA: TGTGCCAGCAGTTACTTCCCCCTAATAAGCACAGATACGCAGTATTTT
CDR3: CASSYFPLISTDTQYF

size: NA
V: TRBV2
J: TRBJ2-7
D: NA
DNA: TGTGCCAGCAGTCTCGGGATAAACTACGAGCAGTACTTC
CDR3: CASSLGINYEQYF